This T cell receptor beta chain was profiled in a study of early T cells in non-severe SARS-CoV-2 infection. About the study: Sequencing targeted bulk RNA from unsorted whole blood, leaving chains unpaired.

Individual cDNA molecules were tagged with unique molecular identifiers. One entry per CDR3 protein results from TCRdb running MiXCR on the 5' RACE reads. This sample yields 69,000 or so distinct CDR3 sequences, of which roughly an eighth are seen a single time; roughly 5% belongs to the top ten. The CDR3 has 15 amino acids. Trimming removed 5 bases from V and 2 bases from J; junction bases left unmatched: 5. General observations from the study: Using VDJdb, the matching emphasized anti-spike CD8 responses while missing private and CD4 specificities.

About this clonotype: Its antigen remains unknown.

This chain links TRBV12-3 or TRBV12-4 with TRBJ2-7; 11 bases map to TRBD1. The sample comprised whole blood. This receptor was obtained from an adult who was a healthcare worker with PCR-confirmed SARS-CoV-2 infection or an uninfected control (not recorded which). CDR3 sequence: CASSLGQGATYEQYF. CDR3 bases: TGTGCCAGCAGTCTCGGACAGGGGGCCACCTACGAGCAGTACTTC.